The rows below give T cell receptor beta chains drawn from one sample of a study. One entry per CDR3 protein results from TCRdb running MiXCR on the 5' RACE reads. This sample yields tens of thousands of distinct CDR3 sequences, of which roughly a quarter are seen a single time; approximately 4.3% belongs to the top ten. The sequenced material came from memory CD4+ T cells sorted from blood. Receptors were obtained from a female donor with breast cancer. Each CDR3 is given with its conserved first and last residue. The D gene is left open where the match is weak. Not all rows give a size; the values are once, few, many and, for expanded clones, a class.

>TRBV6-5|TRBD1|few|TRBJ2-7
TGTGCCAGCAGAATCGGGACAGGGGCGGACGAGCAGTACTTC
CASRIGTGADEQYF
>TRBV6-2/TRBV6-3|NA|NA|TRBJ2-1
TGTGCCGGCAGTCTTGCCAGGGGAGGGCAGTTCTTC
CAGSLARGGQFF
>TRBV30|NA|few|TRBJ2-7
TGTGCCTGGGAAGCAGGGGGGTCCTACGAGCAGTACTTC
CAWEAGGSYEQYF
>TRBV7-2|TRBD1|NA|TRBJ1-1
TGTGCCAGCGTGGAGGGGGCGTGGAGCACTGAAGCTTTCTTT
CASVEGAWSTEAFF
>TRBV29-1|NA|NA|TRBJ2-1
TGCAGCGTTGAAGAAGAGGACGGGCCGGGTGAGCAGTTCTTC
CSVEEEDGPGEQFF
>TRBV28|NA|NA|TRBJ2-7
TGTGCCAGCAGTGCACAGGAGGACGAACAGTACTTC
CASSAQEDEQYF
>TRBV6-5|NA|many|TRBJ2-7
TGTGCCAGCAGTTACTCAGCACAGCCGGGGTACGAGCAGTACTTC
CASSYSAQPGYEQYF
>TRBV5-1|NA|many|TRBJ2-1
TGCGCCAGCAGTTACTCCGGGCTTTCGGGGCAGTTCTTC
CASSYSGLSGQFF
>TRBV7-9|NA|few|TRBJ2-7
TGTGCCAGCAGCTTAGTAGCACCTCCCTACGAGCAGTACTTC
CASSLVAPPYEQYF
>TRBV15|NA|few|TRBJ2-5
TGTGCCACCAGCACGGGACCAGTCCAAGAGACCCAGTACTTC
CATSTGPVQETQYF
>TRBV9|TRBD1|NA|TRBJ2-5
TGTGCCAGCAGCCCGACAGGGGGGGGGCAAGAGACCCAGTACTTC
CASSPTGGGQETQYF
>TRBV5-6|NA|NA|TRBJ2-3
TGTGCCAGCAGCCTGGACACGACAGATACGCAGTATTTT
CASSLDTTDTQYF
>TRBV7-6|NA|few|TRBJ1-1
TGTGCCAGCAGCTTTGAGACAGACACTGAAGCTTTCTTT
CASSFETDTEAFF
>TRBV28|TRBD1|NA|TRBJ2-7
TGTGCCAGCAGGCCGGACAGGGCCATTGAGCAGTACTTC
CASRPDRAIEQYF
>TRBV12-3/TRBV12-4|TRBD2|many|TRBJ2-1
TGTGCCAGCAGTTTTGCGGGAGGGCCTGGTGAGCAGTTCTTC
CASSFAGGPGEQFF
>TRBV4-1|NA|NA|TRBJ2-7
TGCGCCAGCAGCCAAGGACTACTACTTACGGCTTCCTACGAGCAGTACTTC
CASSQGLLLTASYEQYF
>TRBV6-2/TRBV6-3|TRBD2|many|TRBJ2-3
TGTGCCAGCAGTGGACTAGCGGGATTAACAGATACGCAGTATTTT
CASSGLAGLTDTQYF
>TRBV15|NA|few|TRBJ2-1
TGTGCCACCAGCAGAGGTCGGGACGGCTCCTACAATGAGCAGTTCTTC
CATSRGRDGSYNEQFF
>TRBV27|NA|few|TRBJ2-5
TGTGCCAGCAGTTTATTGTCGGTGAGGGAGACCCAGTACTTC
CASSLLSVRETQYF
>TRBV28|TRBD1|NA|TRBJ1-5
TGTGCCAGCAGCCCAGTACCGGGACAGGCTTTTTTTCAGCCCCAGCATTTT
CASSPVPGQAFFQPQHF
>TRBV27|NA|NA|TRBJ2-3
TGTGCCAGCAGTTACGGGGCCATTATAGATACGCAGTATTTT
CASSYGAIIDTQYF
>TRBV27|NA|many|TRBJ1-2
TGTGCCAGCAGTTTATCTGCTCGCAGCGGATCCTATGGCTACACCTTC
CASSLSARSGSYGYTF
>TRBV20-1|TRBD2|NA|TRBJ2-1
TGCAGTGCTACCCCCGGACTAGCGGGGGGAAGCTCCTACAATGAGCAGTTCTTC
CSATPGLAGGSSYNEQFF
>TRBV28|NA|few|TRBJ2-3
TGTGCCAGCAGTTGGGCTAGCTCAGATACGCAGTATTTT
CASSWASSDTQYF
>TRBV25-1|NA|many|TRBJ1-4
TGTGCCAGCACCAACGGTAGGACAAAACTGTTTTTT
CASTNGRTKLFF
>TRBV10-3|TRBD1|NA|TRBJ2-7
TGTGCCATCAGCAGGCAGGACAGGGACCCCGAGCAGTACTTC
CAISRQDRDPEQYF
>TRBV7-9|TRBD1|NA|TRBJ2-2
TGTGCCAGCAGCCTGGAACAGGGGGCTACGAACACCGGGGAGCTGTTTTTT
CASSLEQGATNTGELFF
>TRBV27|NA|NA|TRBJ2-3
TGTGCCAGCAGTCGAGGACAAAAAAATCAGCCCCAGTATTTT
CASSRGQKNQPQYF
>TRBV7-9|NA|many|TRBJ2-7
TGTGCCAGCAGCTTAGGAATGGGGAAGAAGTCCTACGAGCAGTACTTC
CASSLGMGKKSYEQYF
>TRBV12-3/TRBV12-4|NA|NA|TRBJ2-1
TGTGCCAGCAGTCCGGATGGGGTCGGTTACAATGAGCAGTTCTTC
CASSPDGVGYNEQFF
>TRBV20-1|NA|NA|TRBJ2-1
TGCAGTGCTAGAGATTGGAGACAGGAGACCAATGAGCAGTCCTTC
CSARDWRQETNEQSF
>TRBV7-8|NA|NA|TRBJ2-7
TGTGCCAGCAGCTTAGGGGCAGGGGGGAGCTACGAGCAGTACTTC
CASSLGAGGSYEQYF
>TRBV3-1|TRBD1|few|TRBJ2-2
TGTGCCAGCAGCCAAGGACAGGGGTACGACACCGGGGAGCTGTTTTTT
CASSQGQGYDTGELFF
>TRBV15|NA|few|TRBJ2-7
TGTGCCACCAGCAGAGCTGTCTCCTACGAGCAGTACTTC
CATSRAVSYEQYF